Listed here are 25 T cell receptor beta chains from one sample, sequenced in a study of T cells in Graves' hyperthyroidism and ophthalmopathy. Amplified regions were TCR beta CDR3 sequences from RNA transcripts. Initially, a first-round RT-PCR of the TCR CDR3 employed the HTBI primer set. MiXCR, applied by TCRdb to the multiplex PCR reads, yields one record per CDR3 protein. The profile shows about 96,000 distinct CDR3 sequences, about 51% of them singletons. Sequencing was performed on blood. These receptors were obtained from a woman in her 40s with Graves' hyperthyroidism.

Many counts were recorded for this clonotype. The CDR3 region has the DNA TGTGCCAGCAGTGAACTAGCGGACCTTCAAGAGACCCAGTACTTC. Translation gives CASSELADLQETQYF. The genes are TRBV6-6 and TRBJ2-5; TRBD2 matches 8 bases. The V gene's germline CDR1 is MNHNY and CDR2 SVGAGI (reference sequence). This CDR3 region has 15 residues. V lost 5 bases and J lost 2; bases outside the gene matches: 7.

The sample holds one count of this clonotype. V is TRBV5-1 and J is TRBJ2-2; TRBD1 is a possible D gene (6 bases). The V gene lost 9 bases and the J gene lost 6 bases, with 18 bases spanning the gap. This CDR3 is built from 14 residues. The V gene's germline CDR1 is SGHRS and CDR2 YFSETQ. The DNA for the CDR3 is TGCGCCACTGCGCCGGGACAAGGGGCCGGGGAGCTGTTTTTT. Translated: CATAPGQGAGELFF.

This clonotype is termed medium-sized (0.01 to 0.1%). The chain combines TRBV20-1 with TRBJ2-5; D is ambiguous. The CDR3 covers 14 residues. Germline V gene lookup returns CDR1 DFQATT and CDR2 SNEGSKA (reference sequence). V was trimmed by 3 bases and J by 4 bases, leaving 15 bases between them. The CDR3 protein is CSARRQLVGETQYF. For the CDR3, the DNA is TGCAGTGCTAGGAGGCAGCTAGTCGGAGAGACCCAGTACTTC.

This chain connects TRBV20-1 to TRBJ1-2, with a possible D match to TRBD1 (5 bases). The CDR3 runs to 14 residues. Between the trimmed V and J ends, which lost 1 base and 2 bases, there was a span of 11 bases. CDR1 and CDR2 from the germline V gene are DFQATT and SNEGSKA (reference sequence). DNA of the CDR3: TGCAGTGCTAGAGGTCCCGGGGCGAACTATGGCTACACCTTC. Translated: CSARGPGANYGYTF.

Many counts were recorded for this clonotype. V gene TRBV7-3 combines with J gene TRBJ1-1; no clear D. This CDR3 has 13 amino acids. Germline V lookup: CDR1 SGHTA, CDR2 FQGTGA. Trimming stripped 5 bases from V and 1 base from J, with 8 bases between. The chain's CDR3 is CASSLLRNTEAFF. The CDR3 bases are TGTGCCAGCAGCCTCCTCAGGAACACTGAAGCTTTCTTT.

CDR3 nucleotides: TGCAGTGATCCAGGGGCAGGACAGCCCCAGCATTTT. Protein product: CSDPGAGQPQHF. V usage is TRBV20-1 and J usage is TRBJ1-5; D perhaps matches TRBD1 (6 bases). The CDR3 has 12 amino acids. Trimming removed 7 bases from V and 7 bases from J, with 14 bases in between. The germline V gene encodes CDR1 DFQATT and CDR2 SNEGSKA (reference sequence).

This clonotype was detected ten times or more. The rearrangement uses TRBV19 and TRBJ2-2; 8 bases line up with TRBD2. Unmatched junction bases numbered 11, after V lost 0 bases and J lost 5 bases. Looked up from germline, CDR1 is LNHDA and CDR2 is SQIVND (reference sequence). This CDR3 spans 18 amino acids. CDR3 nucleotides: TGTGCCAGTAGTATAGATCGTTTACTAGCGGTTACTACCGGGGAGCTGTTTTTT. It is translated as CASSIDRLLAVTTGELFF.

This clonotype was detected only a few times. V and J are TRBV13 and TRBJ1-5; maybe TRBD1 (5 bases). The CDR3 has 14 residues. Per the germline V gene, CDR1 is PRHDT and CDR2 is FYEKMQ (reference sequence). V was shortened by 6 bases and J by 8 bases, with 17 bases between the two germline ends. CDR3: CASRMGGIVEPQHF. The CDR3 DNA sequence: TGTGCCAGCAGGATGGGGGGAATCGTAGAGCCCCAGCATTTT. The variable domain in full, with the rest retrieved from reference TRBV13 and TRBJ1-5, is AAGVIQSPRHLIKEKRETATLKCYPIPRHDTVYWYQQGPGQDPQFLISFYEKMQSDKGSIPDRFSAQQFSDYHSELNMSSLELGDSALYFCASRMGGIVEPQHFGDGTRLSIL.

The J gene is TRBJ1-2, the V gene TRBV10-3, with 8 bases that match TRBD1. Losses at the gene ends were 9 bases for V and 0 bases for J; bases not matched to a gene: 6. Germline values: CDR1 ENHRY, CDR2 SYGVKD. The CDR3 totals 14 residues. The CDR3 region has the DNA TGTGCCATGATGGACAGGGATTCTAACTATGGCTACACCTTC. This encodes CAMMDRDSNYGYTF.

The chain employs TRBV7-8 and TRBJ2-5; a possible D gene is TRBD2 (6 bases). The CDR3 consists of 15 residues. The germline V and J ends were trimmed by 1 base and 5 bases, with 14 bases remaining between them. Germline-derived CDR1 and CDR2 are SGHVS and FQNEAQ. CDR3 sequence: CASSLVVSGVETQYF. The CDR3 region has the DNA TGTGCCAGCAGCTTAGTCGTGTCGGGGGTCGAGACCCAGTACTTC.

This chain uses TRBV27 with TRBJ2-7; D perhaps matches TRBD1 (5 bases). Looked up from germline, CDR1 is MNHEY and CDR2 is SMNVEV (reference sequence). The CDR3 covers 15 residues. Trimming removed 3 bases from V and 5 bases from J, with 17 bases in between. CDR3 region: CASSFGVGQGNEQYF. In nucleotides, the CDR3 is TGTGCCAGCAGTTTTGGGGTTGGTCAGGGCAACGAGCAGTACTTC.

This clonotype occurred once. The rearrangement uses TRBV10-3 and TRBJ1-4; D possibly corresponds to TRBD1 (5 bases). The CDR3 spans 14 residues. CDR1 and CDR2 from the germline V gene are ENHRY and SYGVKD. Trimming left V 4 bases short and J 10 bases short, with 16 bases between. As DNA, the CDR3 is TGTGCCATCAGTGCCGGGGCAAGGAACGCAAAACTGTTTTTT. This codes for CAISAGARNAKLFF.

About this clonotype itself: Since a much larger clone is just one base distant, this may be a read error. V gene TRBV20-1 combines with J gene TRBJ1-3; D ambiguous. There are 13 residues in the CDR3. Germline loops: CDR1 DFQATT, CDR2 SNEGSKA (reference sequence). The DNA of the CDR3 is TGCAGTGCTAGAGATTCAGCTGGAAACACCGTATATTTT. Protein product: CSARDSAGNTVYF.

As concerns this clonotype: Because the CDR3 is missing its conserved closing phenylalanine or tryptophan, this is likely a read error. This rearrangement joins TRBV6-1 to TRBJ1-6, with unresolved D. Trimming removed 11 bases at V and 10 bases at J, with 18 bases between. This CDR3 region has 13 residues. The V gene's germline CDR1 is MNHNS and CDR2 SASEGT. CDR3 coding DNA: TGTGCCGGCCAAGACAAGGATGGATCACCCCTCCACCTT. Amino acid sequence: CAGQDKDGSPLHL.

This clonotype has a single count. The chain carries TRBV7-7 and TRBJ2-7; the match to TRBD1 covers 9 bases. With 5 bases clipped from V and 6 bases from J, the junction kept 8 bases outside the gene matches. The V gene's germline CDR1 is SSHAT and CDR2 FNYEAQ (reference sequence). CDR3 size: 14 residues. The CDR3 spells CASSIGTGPSEQYF. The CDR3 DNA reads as TGTGCCAGCAGCATCGGGACAGGGCCCAGCGAGCAGTACTTC.

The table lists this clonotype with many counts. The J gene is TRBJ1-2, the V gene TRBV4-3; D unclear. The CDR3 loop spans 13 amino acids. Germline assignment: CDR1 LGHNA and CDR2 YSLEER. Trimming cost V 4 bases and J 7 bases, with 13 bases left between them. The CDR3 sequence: CASSLKRTGGYTF. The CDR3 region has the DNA TGCGCCAGCAGCCTAAAACGGACGGGTGGCTACACCTTC.

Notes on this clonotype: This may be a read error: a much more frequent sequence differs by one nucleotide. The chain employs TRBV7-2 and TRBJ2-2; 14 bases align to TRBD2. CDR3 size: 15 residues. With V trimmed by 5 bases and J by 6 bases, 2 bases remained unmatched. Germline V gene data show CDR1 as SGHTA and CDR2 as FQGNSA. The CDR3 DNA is TGTGCCAGCAGCCCGGGACTAGCGGGAGCCGGGGAGCTGTTTTTT. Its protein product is CASSPGLAGAGELFF.

CDR3 nucleotides: TGTGCCATCAGCTCAGGGGCCAACGTCCTGACTTTC. It codes for CAISSGANVLTF. V and J are TRBV10-3 and TRBJ2-6, with D hard to call. The CDR3 totals 12 residues. V gave up 6 bases and J gave up 4 bases, with 4 bases separating them. Germline V lookup: CDR1 ENHRY, CDR2 SYGVKD.

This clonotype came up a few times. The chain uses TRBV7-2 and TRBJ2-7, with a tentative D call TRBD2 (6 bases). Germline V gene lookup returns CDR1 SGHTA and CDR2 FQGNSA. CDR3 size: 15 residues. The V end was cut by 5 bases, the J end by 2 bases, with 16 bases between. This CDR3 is CASSVIYPGAYEQYF. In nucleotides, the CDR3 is TGTGCCAGCAGCGTTATCTATCCGGGGGCCTACGAGCAGTACTTC.

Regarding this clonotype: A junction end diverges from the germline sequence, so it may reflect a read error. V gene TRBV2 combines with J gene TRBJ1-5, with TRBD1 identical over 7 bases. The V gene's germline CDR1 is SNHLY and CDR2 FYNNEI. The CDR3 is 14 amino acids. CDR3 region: CATSGTGVEQPQHF. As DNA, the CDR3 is TGTGCCACCAGTGGTACAGGGGTGGAGCAGCCCCAGCATTTT.

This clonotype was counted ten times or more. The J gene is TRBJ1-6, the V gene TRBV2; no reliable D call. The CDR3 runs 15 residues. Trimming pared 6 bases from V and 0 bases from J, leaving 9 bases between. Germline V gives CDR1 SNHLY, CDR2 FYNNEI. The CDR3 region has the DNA TGTGCCAGCAGACTACATAGCTCCTATAATTCACCCCTCCACTTT. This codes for CASRLHSSYNSPLHF.

The CDR3 loop reads CASSLPRWTSGRKETQYF. The DNA of the CDR3 is TGTGCCAGCAGCCTCCCCCGGTGGACTAGCGGGAGAAAAGAGACCCAGTACTTC. The rearrangement joins TRBV7-9 to TRBJ2-5, with 13 bases fitting TRBD2. V trimming: 5 bases; J trimming: 3 bases; junction bases outside the gene matches: 12. The CDR3 is 18 amino acids. Per germline, CDR1 SEHNR and CDR2 FQNEAQ (reference sequence).

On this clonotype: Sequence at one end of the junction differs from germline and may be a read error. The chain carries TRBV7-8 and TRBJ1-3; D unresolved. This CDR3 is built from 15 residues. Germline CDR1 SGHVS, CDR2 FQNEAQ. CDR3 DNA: TGTGCCAGCAGCCAGGTGACGGGCTCTGGAAACACCATATATTTC. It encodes CASSQVTGSGNTIYF.

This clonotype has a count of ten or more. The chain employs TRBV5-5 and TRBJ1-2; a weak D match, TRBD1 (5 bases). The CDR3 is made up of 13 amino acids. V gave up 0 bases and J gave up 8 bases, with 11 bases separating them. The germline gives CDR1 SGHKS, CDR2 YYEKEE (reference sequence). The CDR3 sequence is CASSLGRGRGYTF. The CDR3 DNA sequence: TGTGCCAGCAGCTTGGGGAGGGGAAGAGGCTACACCTTC.

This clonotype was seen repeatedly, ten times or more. The DNA of the CDR3 is TGTGCCAGCAGTTTACGCCGAACAGGGAACACTGAAGCTTTCTTT. Translation gives CASSLRRTGNTEAFF. The J gene is TRBJ1-1, the V gene TRBV6-5, with a weak D call TRBD1 (5 bases). Between the trimmed V and J ends, which lost 4 bases and 1 base, there was a span of 13 bases. CDR1 is MNHEY, CDR2 SVGAGI, per germline. CDR3 length: 15 residues.